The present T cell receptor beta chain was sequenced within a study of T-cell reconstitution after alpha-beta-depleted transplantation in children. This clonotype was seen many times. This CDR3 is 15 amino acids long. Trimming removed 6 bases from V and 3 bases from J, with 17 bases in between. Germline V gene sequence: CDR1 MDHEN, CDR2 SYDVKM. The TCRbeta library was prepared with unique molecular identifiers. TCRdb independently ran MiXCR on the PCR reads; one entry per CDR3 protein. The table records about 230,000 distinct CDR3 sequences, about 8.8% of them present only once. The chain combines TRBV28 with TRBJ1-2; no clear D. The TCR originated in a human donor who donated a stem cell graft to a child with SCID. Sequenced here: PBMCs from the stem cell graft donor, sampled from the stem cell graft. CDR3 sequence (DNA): TGTGCCAGCAGACCAATTACCCCTTTTCACTATGGCTACACCTTC. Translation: CASRPITPFHYGYTF.